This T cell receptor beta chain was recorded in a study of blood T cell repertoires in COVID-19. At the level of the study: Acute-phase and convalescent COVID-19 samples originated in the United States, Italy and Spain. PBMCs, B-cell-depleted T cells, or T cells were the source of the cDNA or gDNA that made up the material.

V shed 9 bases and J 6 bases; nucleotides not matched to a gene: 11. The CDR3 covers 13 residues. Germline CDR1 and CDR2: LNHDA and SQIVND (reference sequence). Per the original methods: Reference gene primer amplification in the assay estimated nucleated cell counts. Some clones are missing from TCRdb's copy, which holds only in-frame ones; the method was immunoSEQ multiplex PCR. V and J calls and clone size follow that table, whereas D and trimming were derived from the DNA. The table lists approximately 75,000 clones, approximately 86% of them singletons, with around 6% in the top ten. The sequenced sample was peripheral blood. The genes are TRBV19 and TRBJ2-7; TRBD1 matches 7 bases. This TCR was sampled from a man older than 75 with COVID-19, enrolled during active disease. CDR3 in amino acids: CASSGDRVTEQYF. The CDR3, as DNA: TGTGCCAGCTCAGGAGACAGGGTAACCGAGCAGTACTTC.